The 7 T cell receptor beta chains below all came from one sample that was sequenced in a study of T cells in Graves' hyperthyroidism and ophthalmopathy. The source material, RNA transcripts, was used to amplify TCR beta CDR3 regions. Primed by the HTBI set, a first-round RT-PCR was run on the TCR CDR3. TCRdb re-analysed the multiplex PCR reads in MiXCR, keeping a single row per CDR3 protein. The sample contains about 530,000 distinct CDR3 sequences, 17% of which appear only once. Sequencing used blood. The receptor source for this set is a woman aged 18-35 years with Graves' ophthalmopathy.

This clonotype was detected many times. The chain uses TRBV27 and TRBJ1-1; 7 bases match TRBD1. V was pared by 7 bases and J by 2 bases, with 7 bases of the junction left unmatched. There are 14 residues in the CDR3. Germline V CDR1 and CDR2: MNHEY, SMNVEV (reference sequence). The CDR3 loop reads CASKGTDINTEAFF. As DNA, the CDR3 is TGTGCCAGCAAAGGGACAGATATTAACACTGAAGCTTTCTTT.

The chain employs TRBV13 and TRBJ1-1; 7 bases agree with TRBD1. This CDR3 is 15 amino acids long. The V gene end was trimmed by 9 bases and the J gene end by 1 base; junction bases not matched to a gene: 11. Germline V gene data show CDR1 as PRHDT and CDR2 as FYEKMQ (reference sequence). CDR3 sequence reads: CASRVKTGANTEAFF. The DNA for the CDR3 is TGTGCCAGTAGGGTCAAAACAGGGGCGAACACTGAAGCTTTCTTT. Drawing the rest from reference TRBV13 and TRBJ1-1, the complete variable domain is AAGVIQSPRHLIKEKRETATLKCYPIPRHDTVYWYQQGPGQDPQFLISFYEKMQSDKGSIPDRFSAQQFSDYHSELNMSSLELGDSALYFCASRVKTGANTEAFFGQGTRLTVV.

This clonotype was found many times. V gene TRBV6-2 or TRBV6-3 combines with J gene TRBJ1-1; possibly TRBD1 for D (5 bases). The CDR3 has 16 residues. Germline-derived CDR1 and CDR2 are MNHEY and SVGEGT. V lost 5 bases to trimming and J lost 5 bases, with 21 bases between them. Here the CDR3 DNA reads TGTGCCAGCAGTCCAAATTTACAGGCCGCCGGGACTGAAGCTTTCTTT. Protein: CASSPNLQAAGTEAFF.

This clonotype was found a few times. The chain joins TRBV4-2 to TRBJ2-3; 8 bases agree with TRBD2. Germline CDR1 reads LGHNA; CDR2 reads YNFKEQ. The junction had 5 bases not matched to a gene; V was cut back by 0 bases and J by 0 bases. CDR3 size: 17 residues. The CDR3 loop is CASSQEATSGSTDTQYF. In nucleotides, the CDR3 is TGTGCCAGCAGCCAAGAGGCAACTAGCGGAAGCACAGATACGCAGTATTTT.

This clonotype was counted many times. The V gene is TRBV10-3, the J gene TRBJ2-7; D is undetermined. The CDR3 spans 13 residues. V dropped 1 base and J dropped 0 bases, with 4 bases sitting between them. Germline V gene lookup returns CDR1 ENHRY and CDR2 SYGVKD. The CDR3 region has the DNA TGTGCCATCAGTGAGTACGGCTCCTACGAGCAGTACTTC. This codes for CAISEYGSYEQYF.

The rearrangement links TRBV5-1 to TRBJ2-6; no clear D. V dropped 1 base and J dropped 2 bases, with 7 bases sitting between them. The germline gives CDR1 SGHRS, CDR2 YFSETQ. CDR3 size: 15 residues. The CDR3 coding sequence is TGCGCCAGCAGCTTGCAAATAACTGGGGCCAACGTCCTGACTTTC. Translated: CASSLQITGANVLTF.

This clonotype was counted at least ten times. This chain uses TRBV7-9 with TRBJ2-1; D is unresolved. V was clipped by 5 bases and J by 4 bases, with 24 bases between them. The CDR3 spans 18 residues. Germline CDR1 reads SEHNR; CDR2 reads FQNEAQ (reference sequence). Here the CDR3 reads CASSLHSGPQTFYNEQFF. CDR3 DNA sequence: TGTGCCAGCAGCCTACACTCTGGACCACAGACGTTTTACAATGAGCAGTTCTTC.